This section outlines one T cell receptor (beta chain) sequence together with its context. Under the authors' procedure: Reference gene primers were amplified, and this amplification served to estimate nucleated cell counts. Profiled with immunoSEQ multiplex PCR; TCRdb holds only in-frame clones, not every one. D and trimming were read from the DNA, whereas the V and J calls and clone size are those reported in that table. Seen here are hundreds of thousands of clones, approximately 80% observed once, and the top ten hold over 7.5%. The data were taken from a study of blood T cell repertoires in COVID-19. Turning to the study itself: From the United States, Italy and Spain came samples of acute and convalescent COVID-19. The cDNA or gDNA used as material had been derived from T cells, B-cell-depleted T cells, or PBMCs.

The germline CDR1 and CDR2 sequences are MNHEY and SVGAGI. The trim removed 5 bases at V and 5 bases at J, leaving 10 bases unmatched. CDR3 length: 15 amino acids. The clonotype originates from an elderly man with acute or convalescent COVID-19. Sequencing was carried out using peripheral blood. The rearrangement joins TRBV6-5 to TRBJ2-3, with TRBD2 matching over 7 bases. The CDR3 spells CASSNRDYGEDTQYF. CDR3 in DNA: TGTGCCAGCAGTAACCGGGACTATGGGGAAGATACGCAGTATTTT.